The next 15 T cell receptor beta chains were all read from a single sample in a study of metastatic and nonmetastatic thyroid tumors. Thyroid surgery had not been preceded by any treatment in any patient. TCRdb reanalyzed the PCR reads via MiXCR. Among 15,000 or so clones listed, roughly 25% were seen once. The specimen was tumor tissue. The receptors were sampled from a female donor with papillary thyroid cancer or a benign thyroid nodule (not recorded which). Some clones in this sample may be carry-over from other donors' samples.

This clone was observed many times. V usage is TRBV7-3 and J usage is TRBJ2-7; D remains ambiguous. Per the germline V gene, CDR1 is SGHTA and CDR2 is FQGTGA. V was pared by 3 bases and J by 6 bases, with 12 bases between. This CDR3 has 13 residues. The DNA for the CDR3 is TGTGCCAGCAGCTTTACTCCTTTAGGCGAGCAGTACTTC. This sequence encodes CASSFTPLGEQYF.

The chain employs TRBV20-1 and TRBJ2-7; D is unclear. V was trimmed by 1 base and J by 5 bases, leaving 12 bases between them. Per germline, CDR1 DFQATT and CDR2 SNEGSKA (reference sequence). The CDR3 runs to 13 residues. For the CDR3, the DNA is TGCAGTGCTAGAGGCTCTTTTACCGACGAGCAGTACTTC. Translating it yields CSARGSFTDEQYF.

The rearrangement joins TRBV10-2 to TRBJ2-5; D unresolved. V was trimmed by 6 bases and J by 6 bases, leaving 11 bases between them. The CDR3 extends over 12 amino acids. Germline assignment: CDR1 WSHSY and CDR2 SAAADI. The CDR3 DNA follows: TGCGCCAGCAGCGGACCGGAGAAGACCCAGTACTTC. This encodes CASSGPEKTQYF.

Sample share makes this clone medium-sized. This chain uses TRBV6-1 with TRBJ1-1; no reliable D call. V was clipped by 1 base and J by 5 bases, with 14 bases between them. The CDR3 extends over 15 amino acids. CDR1 and CDR2 from the germline V gene are MNHNS and SASEGT. CDR3 protein: CASSEGGGRRTEAFF. The CDR3 coding sequence is TGTGCCAGCAGTGAAGGAGGAGGGAGGAGGACTGAAGCTTTCTTT.

Sample share makes this clone medium-sized. This chain uses TRBV6-1 with TRBJ1-2; D remains unclear. The V end lost 6 bases, the J end lost 8 bases, and 16 bases lay between the germline ends. The CDR3 is made up of 13 amino acids. The germline V gene encodes CDR1 MNHNS and CDR2 SASEGT. DNA of the CDR3: TGTGCCAGCAGCGAAACACCACTATCCGGCTACACCTTC. This sequence encodes CASSETPLSGYTF.

This chain uses TRBV5-1 with TRBJ2-3, with 7 nucleotides matching TRBD2. The junction had 8 bases not matched to a gene; V was cut back by 4 bases and J by 6 bases. This CDR3 is 14 amino acids long. The germline V gene has CDR1 SGHRS and CDR2 YFSETQ. CDR3 region: CASSPDGAGDTQYF. The CDR3 DNA follows: TGCGCCAGCAGCCCGGACGGAGCGGGGGATACGCAGTATTTT.

The CDR3: CASSGNDDDEKLFF. CDR3 in DNA: TGTGCCAGCAGCGGGAACGACGATGATGAAAAACTGTTTTTT. The rearrangement links TRBV9 to TRBJ1-4, with unresolved D. Between the trimmed V and J ends, which lost 3 bases and 6 bases, there was a span of 12 bases. There are 14 residues in the CDR3. The germline gives CDR1 SGDLS, CDR2 YYNGEE.

This clone was detected ten times or more. The V call is TRBV20-1, the J call TRBJ2-7; 13 bases fit TRBD2. Trimming cost V 4 bases and J 4 bases; bases outside gene matches: 4. The CDR3 is 14 amino acids. CDR1 is DFQATT, CDR2 SNEGSKA, per germline (reference sequence). The CDR3 bases are TGCAGTGCTACCAGGACTAGCGGGAGTTACGAGCAGTACTTC. It translates to CSATRTSGSYEQYF.

By share of the sample, this clone is medium-sized. The chain joins TRBV20-1 to TRBJ2-3; D is unclear. The V end lost 3 bases, the J end lost 2 bases, and 21 bases lay between the germline ends. Germline CDR1 and CDR2: DFQATT and SNEGSKA (reference sequence). CDR3 length equals 17 residues. CDR3 in amino acids: CSASRPPEALDTDTQYF. The CDR3 DNA is TGCAGTGCTAGCCGGCCCCCCGAGGCTCTTGACACAGATACGCAGTATTTT.

Note on this clone: The junction and the germline gene differ at one end; a read error may be behind it. The chain is built from TRBV27 and TRBJ2-6; possible D gene TRBD2, 5 bases. The germline gives CDR1 MNHEY, CDR2 SMNVEV (reference sequence). The CDR3 consists of 13 residues. The CDR3 DNA sequence: TGTGCCAGCAGTTTACCCGGGGTCAACGTCCCGACTTTC. Its protein product is CASSLPGVNVPTF.

The rearrangement joins TRBV4-1 to TRBJ2-7; 9 positions match TRBD1. V lost 0 bases and J lost 3; bases outside the gene matches: 6. This CDR3 spans 16 amino acids. Looked up from germline, CDR1 is MGHRA and CDR2 is YSYEKL. The CDR3 spells CASSQERTGEVYEQYF. CDR3 DNA sequence: TGCGCCAGCAGCCAAGAGAGGACAGGGGAAGTCTACGAGCAGTACTTC.

Points on this clone: At one end the junction does not follow the germline gene, possibly because of a read error. This chain joins TRBV5-1 and TRBJ1-2; no clear D gene. Germline V gene lookup returns CDR1 SGHRS and CDR2 YFSETQ. The CDR3 consists of 13 residues. The CDR3 DNA reads as TGCGTCAGCAAATTGGCTCAGACTTATGGCTACACCTTC. Amino acids: CVSKLAQTYGYTF.

V usage is TRBV6-1 and J usage is TRBJ1-3; TRBD1 matches 9 bases. Germline values: CDR1 MNHNS, CDR2 SASEGT. There are 15 residues in the CDR3. Trimming at V came to 0 bases and at J to 16 bases, leaving 13 bases not matched to a gene. The CDR3 DNA sequence: TGTGCCAGCAGTGAAGCGCGAACAGGGGGCGGGTGGTGGTATTTT. Translated, it gives CASSEARTGGGWWYF.

This clone was seen at least ten times. The chain is built from TRBV18 and TRBJ2-7, with 12 bases matching TRBD2. Per the germline V gene, CDR1 is KGHSH and CDR2 is LQKENI. The CDR3 has 15 amino acids. V was clipped by 6 bases and J by 4 bases; unmatched bases: 7. CDR3 region: CASSPGLAGRYEQYF. The CDR3 DNA is TGTGCCAGCTCCCCCGGACTAGCGGGAAGGTACGAGCAGTACTTC.

The count of this clone is one. This chain connects TRBV11-2 to TRBJ2-2, with 13 nucleotides matching TRBD2. Germline trimming cut 7 bases from V and 3 bases from J; bases unmatched to any gene: 5. The CDR3 spans 16 residues. Germline-derived CDR1 and CDR2 are SGHAT and FQNNGV. CDR3 bases: TGTGCCAGCAAACGGACTAGCGGGAGAGACACCGGGGAGCTGTTTTTT. Translating it yields CASKRTSGRDTGELFF.